A single sample is the source of the 11 T cell receptor beta chains below, sequenced in a study of PD-1 blockade in classical Hodgkin lymphoma. TCRdb keeps only in-frame clones here, not all; method: immunoSEQ multiplex PCR. The data hold 60,000 or so clones, with around nine tenths observed a single time. Exposure to brentuximab vedotin varied, and each patient had relapsed following autologous stem cell transplantation. Specimen: peripheral blood mononuclear cells (PBMCs), collected at baseline. These TCRs come from a human donor with classical Hodgkin lymphoma.

The chain combines TRBV7-8 with TRBJ1-5; 8 bases are a match to TRBD1. The CDR3 extends over 18 amino acids. The junction had 9 bases not matched to a gene; V was cut back by 2 bases and J by 0 bases. Germline lookup yields CDR1 SGHVS and CDR2 FQNEAQ. The CDR3 DNA sequence: TGTGCCAGCAGCTTAAAATCGACAGGGGACCATAGCAATCAGCCCCAGCATTTT. As protein: CASSLKSTGDHSNQPQHF. The whole variable domain, remainder taken from reference TRBV7-8 and TRBJ1-5, is GAGVSQSPRYKVAKRGQDVALRCDPISGHVSLFWYQQALGQGPEFLTYFQNEAQLDKSGLPSDRFFAERPEGSVSTLKIQRTQQEDSAVYLCASSLKSTGDHSNQPQHFGDGTRLSIL.

V gene TRBV19 combines with J gene TRBJ2-1; a weak D match, TRBD2 (5 bases). Germline assignment: CDR1 LNHDA and CDR2 SQIVND (reference sequence). This CDR3 is built from 13 residues. Trimming stripped 1 base from V and 7 bases from J, with 8 bases between. CDR3 DNA: TGTGCCAGTAGTATAGCAGTAGCGAATGAGCAGTTCTTC. It is translated as CASSIAVANEQFF.

The chain employs TRBV18 and TRBJ1-2, with TRBD1 as a possible D gene (6 bases). This CDR3 region has 15 residues. Germline V gene data show CDR1 as KGHSH and CDR2 as LQKENI. V gave up 3 bases and J gave up 4 bases, with 15 bases separating them. The CDR3 here is CASSPTTGRPYGYTF. The CDR3 nucleotides read TGTGCCAGCTCACCTACCACAGGGAGGCCCTATGGCTACACCTTC. Combining the CDR3 with reference TRBV18 and TRBJ1-2 gives the whole variable domain NAGVMQNPRHLVRRRGQEARLRCSPMKGHSHVYWYRQLPEEGLKFMVYLQKENIIDESGMPKERFSAEFPKEGPSILRIQQVVRGDSAAYFCASSPTTGRPYGYTFGSGTRLTVV.

V gene TRBV28 combines with J gene TRBJ2-7; D remains unclear. The CDR3 contains 8 residues. The germline V gene has CDR1 MDHEN and CDR2 SYDVKM. V shed 9 bases and J shed 5 bases, with 2 bases lying between them. The CDR3 DNA reads TGTGCCAGGAACGAGCAGTACTTC. It translates to CARNEQYF.

CDR3 DNA sequence: TGTGCCAGCAGCATTGGTGTTCGGGAGACCCAGTACTTC. It codes for CASSIGVRETQYF. J is TRBJ2-5 and V is TRBV5-4, with unresolved D. V was trimmed by 4 bases and J by 5 bases, leaving 12 bases between them. CDR3 length: 13 residues. In germline, CDR1 is SGHNT, CDR2 YYREEE (reference sequence).

The chain joins TRBV28 to TRBJ1-2; D is possibly TRBD1 (5 bases). The CDR3 contains 13 residues. In germline, CDR1 is MDHEN, CDR2 SYDVKM. The V end lost 4 bases, the J end lost 3 bases, and 9 bases lay between the germline ends. This CDR3 reads CASSSGWDYGYTF. The CDR3 nucleotides are TGTGCCAGCAGTTCAGGGTGGGACTATGGCTACACCTTC.

The rearrangement uses TRBV19 and TRBJ2-1; 13 nucleotides agree with TRBD2. V lost 3 bases and J lost 2; bases outside the gene matches: 7. The CDR3 runs 18 residues. Per germline, CDR1 LNHDA and CDR2 SQIVND (reference sequence). CDR3 residues: CASSIWTSGSSPYNEQFF. Here the CDR3 DNA reads TGTGCCAGTAGTATCTGGACTAGCGGGAGTTCGCCCTACAATGAGCAGTTCTTC.

The V call is TRBV7-2, the J call TRBJ2-1; 7 bases are a match to TRBD1. Germline V gene lookup returns CDR1 SGHTA and CDR2 FQGNSA. V dropped 4 bases and J dropped 4; count of bases not matched to a gene: 7. The length of the CDR3 is 15 residues. The CDR3 DNA is TGTGCCAGCAGCTCAGACGGGACAGAATACAATGAGCAGTTCTTC. Translation: CASSSDGTEYNEQFF.

The V call is TRBV6-6, the J call TRBJ2-2; D not resolved. Trimming stripped 4 bases from V and 5 bases from J, with 11 bases between. The CDR3 loop spans 14 amino acids. Per the germline V gene, CDR1 is MNHNY and CDR2 is SVGAGI (reference sequence). The CDR3 coding sequence is TGTGCCAGCAGTTGGGGTGGGAATACCGGGGAGCTGTTTTTT. It encodes CASSWGGNTGELFF.

This rearrangement joins TRBV7-9 to TRBJ1-1, with TRBD1 matching over 8 bases. Germline V gene data show CDR1 as SEHNR and CDR2 as FQNEAQ (reference sequence). J lost 11 bases, V lost 2 bases, and 7 bases had no gene match. The CDR3 contains 13 residues. CDR3 in DNA: TGTGCCAGCAGCTTACCCCCGGACAGGGACGCTTTCTTT. This codes for CASSLPPDRDAFF.

V gene TRBV25-1 combines with J gene TRBJ1-6; TRBD1 matches at 9 bases. The CDR3 is made up of 16 amino acids. The ends lost 4 bases at V and 4 bases at J; junction bases unmatched: 5. Germline V gene sequence: CDR1 MGHDK, CDR2 SYGVNS. The CDR3 DNA reads TGTGCCAGCAGTGCTTCGGGACAGGGTTATAATTCACCCCTCCACTTT. Its protein is CASSASGQGYNSPLHF.